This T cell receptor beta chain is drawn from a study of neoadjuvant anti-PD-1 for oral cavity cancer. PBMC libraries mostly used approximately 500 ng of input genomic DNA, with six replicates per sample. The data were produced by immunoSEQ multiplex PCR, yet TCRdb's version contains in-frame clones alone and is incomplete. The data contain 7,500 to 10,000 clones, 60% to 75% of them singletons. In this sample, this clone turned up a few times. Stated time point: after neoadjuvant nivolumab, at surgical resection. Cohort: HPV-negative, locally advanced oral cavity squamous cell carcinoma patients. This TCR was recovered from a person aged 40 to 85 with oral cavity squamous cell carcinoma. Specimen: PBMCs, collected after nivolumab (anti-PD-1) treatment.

CDR3 coding DNA: TGTGCCAGCAGTTACTTGGGAGGCGAGACTGAAGCTTTCTTT. Translated: CASSYLGGETEAFF. The V and J genes are TRBV6-6 and TRBJ1-1; D not certain. Germline loops: CDR1 MNHNY, CDR2 SVGAGI (reference sequence). The CDR3 contains 14 residues. Trimming removed 1 base at V and 5 bases at J, with 11 bases between.